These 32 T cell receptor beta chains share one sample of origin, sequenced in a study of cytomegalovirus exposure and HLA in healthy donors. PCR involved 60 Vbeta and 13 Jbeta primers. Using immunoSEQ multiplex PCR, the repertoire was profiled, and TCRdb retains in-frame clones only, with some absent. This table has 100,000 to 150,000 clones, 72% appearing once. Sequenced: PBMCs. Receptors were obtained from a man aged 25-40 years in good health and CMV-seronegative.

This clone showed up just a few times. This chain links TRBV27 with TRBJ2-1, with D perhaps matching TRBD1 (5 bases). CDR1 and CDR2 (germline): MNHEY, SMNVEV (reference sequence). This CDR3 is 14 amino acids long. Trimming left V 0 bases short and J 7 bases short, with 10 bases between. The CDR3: CASSLSGRANEQFF. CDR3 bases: TGTGCCAGCAGTTTATCCGGCAGGGCTAATGAGCAGTTCTTC.

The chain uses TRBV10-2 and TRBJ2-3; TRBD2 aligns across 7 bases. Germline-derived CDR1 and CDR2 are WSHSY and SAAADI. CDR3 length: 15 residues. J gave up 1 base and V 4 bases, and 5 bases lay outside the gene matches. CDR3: CASSGEGTGTDTQYF. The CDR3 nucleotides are TGCGCCAGCAGTGGGGAGGGGACCGGCACAGATACGCAGTATTTT.

The CDR3 is CASRRDSQRRSPLHF. Here the CDR3 DNA reads TGTGCCAGCAGACGGGACAGCCAGCGGCGATCACCCCTCCACTTT. The rearrangement joins TRBV5-4 to TRBJ1-6; 7 bases align to TRBD1. The CDR3 length is 15 residues. With V trimmed by 5 bases and J by 10 bases, 12 bases remained unmatched. The germline V gene encodes CDR1 SGHNT and CDR2 YYREEE (reference sequence).

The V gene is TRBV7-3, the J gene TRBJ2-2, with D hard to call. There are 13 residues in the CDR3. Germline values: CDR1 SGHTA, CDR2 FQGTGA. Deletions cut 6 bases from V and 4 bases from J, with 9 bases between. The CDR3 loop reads CASSPRSTGELFF. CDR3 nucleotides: TGTGCCAGCAGTCCCCGGAGCACCGGGGAGCTGTTTTTT.

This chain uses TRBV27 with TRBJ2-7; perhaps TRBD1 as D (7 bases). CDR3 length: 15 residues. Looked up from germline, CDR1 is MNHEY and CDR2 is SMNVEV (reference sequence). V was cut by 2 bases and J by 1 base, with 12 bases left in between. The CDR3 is CASSLQAGGSYEQYF. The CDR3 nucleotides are TGTGCCAGCAGTTTACAGGCAGGGGGGTCCTACGAGCAGTACTTC.

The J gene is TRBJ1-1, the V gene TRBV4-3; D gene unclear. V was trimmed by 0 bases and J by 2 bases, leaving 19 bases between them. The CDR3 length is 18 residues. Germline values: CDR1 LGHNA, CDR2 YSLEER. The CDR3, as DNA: TGCGCCAGCAGCCAAGATGACGTAACATCGGGTTTTAACACTGAAGCTTTCTTT. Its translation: CASSQDDVTSGFNTEAFF.

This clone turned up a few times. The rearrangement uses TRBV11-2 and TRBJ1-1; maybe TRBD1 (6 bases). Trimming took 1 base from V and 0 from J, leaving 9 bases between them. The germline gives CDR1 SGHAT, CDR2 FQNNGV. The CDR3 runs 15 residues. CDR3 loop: CASSLVRTVNTEAFF. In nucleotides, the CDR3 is TGTGCCAGCAGCTTAGTCAGGACAGTGAACACTGAAGCTTTCTTT.

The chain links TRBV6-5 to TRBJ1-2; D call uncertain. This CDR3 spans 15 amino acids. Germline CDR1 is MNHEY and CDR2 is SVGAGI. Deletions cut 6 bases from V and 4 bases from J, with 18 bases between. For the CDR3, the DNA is TGTGCCAGCAGACGGCCGGGGATTGTTGGCTATGGCTACACCTTC. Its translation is CASRRPGIVGYGYTF.

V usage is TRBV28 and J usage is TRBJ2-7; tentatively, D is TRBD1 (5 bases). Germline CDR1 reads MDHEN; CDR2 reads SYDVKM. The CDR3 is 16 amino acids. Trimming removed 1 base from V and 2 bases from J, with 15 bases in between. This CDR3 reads CASSLLSGRNPYEQYF. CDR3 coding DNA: TGTGCCAGCAGTTTATTATCAGGGCGGAACCCCTACGAGCAGTACTTC.

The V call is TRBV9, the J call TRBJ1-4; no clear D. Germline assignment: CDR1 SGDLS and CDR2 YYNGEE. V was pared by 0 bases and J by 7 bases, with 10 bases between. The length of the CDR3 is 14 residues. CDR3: CASSVGFGGEKLFF. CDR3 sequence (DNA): TGTGCCAGCAGCGTAGGGTTTGGAGGTGAAAAACTGTTTTTT. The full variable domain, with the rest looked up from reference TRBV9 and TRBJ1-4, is DSGVTQTPKHLITATGQRVTLRCSPRSGDLSVYWYQQSLDQGLQFLIQYYNGEERAKGNILERFSAQQFPDLHSELNLSSLELGDSALYFCASSVGFGGEKLFFGSGTQLSVL.

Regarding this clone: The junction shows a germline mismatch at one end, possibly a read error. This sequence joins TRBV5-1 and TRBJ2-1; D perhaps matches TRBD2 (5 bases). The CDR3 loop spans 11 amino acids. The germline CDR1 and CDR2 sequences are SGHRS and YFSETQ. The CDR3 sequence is CASSLGGLGVF. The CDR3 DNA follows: TGCGCCAGCAGCTTGGGAGGGTTGGGAGTCTTC.

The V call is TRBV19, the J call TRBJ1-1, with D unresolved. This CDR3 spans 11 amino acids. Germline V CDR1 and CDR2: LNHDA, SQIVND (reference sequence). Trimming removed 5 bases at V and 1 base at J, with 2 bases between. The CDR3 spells CASSRNTEAFF. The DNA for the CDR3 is TGTGCCAGTAGTCGGAACACTGAAGCTTTCTTT.

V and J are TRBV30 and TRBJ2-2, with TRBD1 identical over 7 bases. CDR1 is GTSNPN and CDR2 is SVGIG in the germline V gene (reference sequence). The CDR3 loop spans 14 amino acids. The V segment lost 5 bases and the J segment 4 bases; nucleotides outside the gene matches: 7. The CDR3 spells CAWGTGVFTGELFF. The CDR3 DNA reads TGTGCCTGGGGAACAGGGGTCTTCACCGGGGAGCTGTTTTTT.

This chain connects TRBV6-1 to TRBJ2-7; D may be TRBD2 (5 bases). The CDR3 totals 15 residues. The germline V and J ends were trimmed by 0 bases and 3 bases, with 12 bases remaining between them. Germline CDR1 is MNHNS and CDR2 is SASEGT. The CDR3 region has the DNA TGTGCCAGCAGTGAAGCGCCCGGGAATTACTACGAGCAGTACTTC. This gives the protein CASSEAPGNYYEQYF.

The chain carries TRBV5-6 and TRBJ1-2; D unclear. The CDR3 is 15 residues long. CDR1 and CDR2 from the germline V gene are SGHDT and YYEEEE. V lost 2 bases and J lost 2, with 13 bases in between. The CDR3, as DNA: TGTGCCAGCAGCTTTGTTTGGAGAATGAACTATGGCTACACCTTC. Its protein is CASSFVWRMNYGYTF.

The CDR3 nucleotides are TGCGCCAGCAGCCAAGGATACATAAACTCCTACAATGAGCAGTTCTTC. Its protein product is CASSQGYINSYNEQFF. The chain recombines TRBV4-1 with TRBJ2-1; no clear D. The CDR3 contains 16 residues. CDR1 and CDR2 from the germline V gene are MGHRA and YSYEKL. The germline V and J ends were trimmed by 1 base and 0 bases, with 10 bases remaining between them.

CDR3 amino acids: CASIDSFSNTGELFF. The CDR3 DNA reads TGTGCCAGCATCGACTCCTTTTCGAACACCGGGGAGCTGTTTTTT. V and J are TRBV6-6 and TRBJ2-2; D gene unclear. The CDR3 consists of 15 residues. Germline CDR1 and CDR2: MNHNY and SVGAGI (reference sequence). Deletions cut 7 bases from V and 0 bases from J, with 12 bases between.

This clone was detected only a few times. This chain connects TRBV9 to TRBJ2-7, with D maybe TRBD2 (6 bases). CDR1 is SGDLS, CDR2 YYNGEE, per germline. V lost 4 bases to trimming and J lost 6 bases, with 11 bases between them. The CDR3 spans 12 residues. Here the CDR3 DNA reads TGTGCCAGCAGCCCCGGAGGGCGCGAGCAGTACTTC. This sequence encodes CASSPGGREQYF.

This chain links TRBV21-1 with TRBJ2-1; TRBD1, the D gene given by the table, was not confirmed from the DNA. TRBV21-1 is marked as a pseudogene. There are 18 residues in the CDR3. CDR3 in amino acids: CASKKQFGTPLSYNEQFF. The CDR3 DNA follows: TGTGCCAGCAAAAAACAATTCGGGACACCGCTTTCCTACAATGAGCAGTTCTTC.

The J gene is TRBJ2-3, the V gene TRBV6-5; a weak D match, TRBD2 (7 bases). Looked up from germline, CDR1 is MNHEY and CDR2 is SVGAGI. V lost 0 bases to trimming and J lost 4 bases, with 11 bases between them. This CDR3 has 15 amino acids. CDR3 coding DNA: TGTGCCAGCAGTTACTCTGCGGGGGCCCCAGATACGCAGTATTTT. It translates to CASSYSAGAPDTQYF.

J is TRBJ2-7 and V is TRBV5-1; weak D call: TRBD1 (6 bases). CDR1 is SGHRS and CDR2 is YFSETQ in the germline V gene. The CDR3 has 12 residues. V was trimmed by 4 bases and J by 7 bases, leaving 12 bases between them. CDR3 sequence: CASSAIQGEQYF. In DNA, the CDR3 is TGCGCCAGCAGCGCAATACAGGGAGAGCAGTACTTC.

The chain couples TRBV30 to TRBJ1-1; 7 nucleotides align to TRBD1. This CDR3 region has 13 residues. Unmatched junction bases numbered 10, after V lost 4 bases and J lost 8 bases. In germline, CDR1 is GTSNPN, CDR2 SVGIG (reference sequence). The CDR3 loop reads CAWTELTGPEAFF. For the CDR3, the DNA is TGTGCCTGGACTGAACTGACAGGGCCGGAAGCTTTCTTT.

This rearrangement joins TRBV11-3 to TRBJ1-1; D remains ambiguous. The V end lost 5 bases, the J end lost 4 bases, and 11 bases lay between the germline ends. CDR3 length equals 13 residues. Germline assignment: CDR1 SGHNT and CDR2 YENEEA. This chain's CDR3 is CASSRREGTEAFF. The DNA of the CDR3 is TGTGCCAGCAGCCGTCGGGAAGGCACTGAAGCTTTCTTT.

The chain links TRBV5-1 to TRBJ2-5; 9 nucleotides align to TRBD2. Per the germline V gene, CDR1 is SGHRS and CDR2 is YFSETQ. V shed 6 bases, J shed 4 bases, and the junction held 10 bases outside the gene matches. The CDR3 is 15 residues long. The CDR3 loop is CASTLRAGGRETQYF. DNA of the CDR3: TGCGCCAGCACCCTCAGGGCGGGGGGGCGAGAGACCCAGTACTTC.

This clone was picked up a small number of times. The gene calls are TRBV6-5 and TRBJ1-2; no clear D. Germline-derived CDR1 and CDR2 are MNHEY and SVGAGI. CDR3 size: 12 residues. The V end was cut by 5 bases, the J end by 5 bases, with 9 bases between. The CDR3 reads CASSDPGYGYTF. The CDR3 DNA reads TGTGCCAGCAGTGACCCGGGGTATGGCTACACCTTC.

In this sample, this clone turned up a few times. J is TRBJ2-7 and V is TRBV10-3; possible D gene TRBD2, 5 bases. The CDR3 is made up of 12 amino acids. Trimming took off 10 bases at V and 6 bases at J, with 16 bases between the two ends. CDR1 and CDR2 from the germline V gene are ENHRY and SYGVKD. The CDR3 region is CATRTREGEQYF. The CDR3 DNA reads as TGTGCCACCAGGACCCGAGAGGGCGAGCAGTACTTC.

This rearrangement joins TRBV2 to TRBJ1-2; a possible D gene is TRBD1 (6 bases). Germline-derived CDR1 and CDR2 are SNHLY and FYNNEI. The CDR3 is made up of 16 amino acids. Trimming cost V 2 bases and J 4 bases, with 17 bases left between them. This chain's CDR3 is CASSESGRGRFYGYTF. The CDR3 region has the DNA TGTGCCAGCAGTGAATCCGGCAGGGGAAGGTTCTATGGCTACACCTTC.

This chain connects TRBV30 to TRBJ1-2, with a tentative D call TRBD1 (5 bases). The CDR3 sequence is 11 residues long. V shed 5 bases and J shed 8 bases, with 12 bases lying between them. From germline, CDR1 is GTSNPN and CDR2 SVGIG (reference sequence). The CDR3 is CAWATVAGYTF. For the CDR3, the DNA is TGTGCCTGGGCGACAGTGGCGGGCTACACCTTC.

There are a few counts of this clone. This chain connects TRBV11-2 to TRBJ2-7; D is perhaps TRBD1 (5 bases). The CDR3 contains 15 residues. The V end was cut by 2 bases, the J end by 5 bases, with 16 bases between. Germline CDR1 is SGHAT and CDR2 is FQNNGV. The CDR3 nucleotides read TGTGCCAGCAGCTTATCGTACAGGACAATCGACGAGCAGTACTTC. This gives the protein CASSLSYRTIDEQYF.

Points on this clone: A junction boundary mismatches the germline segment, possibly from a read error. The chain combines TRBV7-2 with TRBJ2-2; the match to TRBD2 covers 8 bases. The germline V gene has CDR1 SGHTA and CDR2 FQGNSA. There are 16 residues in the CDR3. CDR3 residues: CASSLGAGGNTGELLF. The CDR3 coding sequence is TGTGCCAGCAGCTTAGGGGCGGGGGGAAACACCGGGGAGCTGCTTTTT. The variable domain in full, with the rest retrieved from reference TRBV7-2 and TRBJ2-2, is GAGVSQSPSNKVTEKGKDVELRCDPISGHTALYWYRQSLGQGLEFLIYFQGNSAPDKSGLPSDRFSAERTGGSVSTLTIQRTQQEDSAVYLCASSLGAGGNTGELLFGEGSRLTVL.

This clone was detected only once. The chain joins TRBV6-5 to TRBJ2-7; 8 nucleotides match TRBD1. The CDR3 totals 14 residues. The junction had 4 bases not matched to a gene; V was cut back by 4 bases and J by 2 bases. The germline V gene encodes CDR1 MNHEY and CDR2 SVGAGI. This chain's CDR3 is CASSSEQGAYEQYF. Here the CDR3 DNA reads TGTGCCAGCAGTTCCGAACAGGGGGCCTACGAGCAGTACTTC.

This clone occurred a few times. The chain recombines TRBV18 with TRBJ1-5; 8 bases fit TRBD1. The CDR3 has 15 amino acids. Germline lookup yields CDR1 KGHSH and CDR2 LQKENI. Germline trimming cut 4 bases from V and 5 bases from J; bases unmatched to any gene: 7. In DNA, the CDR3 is TGTGCCAGCTCACTTGGACAGGGCTATTATCAGCCCCAGCATTTT. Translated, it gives CASSLGQGYYQPQHF.